The T cell receptor beta chain described here comes from a study of T cell responses to AZD1222 COVID-19 vaccine. The repertoire was sequenced with immunoSEQ multiplex PCR; TCRdb's copy has only in-frame clones and lacks some. The sample holds about 150,000 clones, 92% seen once. As concerns this clone: The antigen remains undetermined.

Study results and limitations: Increased Spike-specific TCR breadth and depth were observed after two AZD1222 doses. Nearly half of unique spike-specific TCRs reportedly avoided B.1.351 and B.1.1.7 mutated regions.

The CDR3 consists of 17 residues. Germline CDR1 is LGHNT and CDR2 is FRNRAP. V gave up 6 bases and J gave up 6 bases; unmatched junction bases: 17. The V call is TRBV12-5, the J call TRBJ2-7; 10 bases fit TRBD2. This TCR derives from an adult who received the AZD1222 COVID-19 vaccine. This sample comprised peripheral blood, obtained 28 days after the second AZD1222 dose. The CDR3 nucleotides are TGTGCTAGTGGCCTGACTAGCGGGTATGGAGAACTTGGCGAGCAGTACTTC. It is translated as CASGLTSGYGELGEQYF.